This is a list of T cell receptor beta chains from one sample in a study of T cell responses to AZD1222 COVID-19 vaccine. Only in-frame clones appear in the TCRdb table, and some are missing; sequencing was by immunoSEQ multiplex PCR. The sample comprises some 140,000 clones, about 88% of which are singletons, and around 18% rests with the top ten. The material was peripheral blood, obtained on day 0 of AZD1222 vaccination. The receptors here all came from an adult in good health. Each CDR3 is given with its conserved first and last residue. The order of the fields is J gene, V gene, D gene, clone size, CDR3 protein, CDR3 DNA. D genes are given only for firm matches. Expanded clones get a size class; other rows say once, few or many, or leave the size out.

j_gene: TRBJ2-2; v_gene: TRBV2; d_gene: TRBD2; abundance: -; CDR3aa: CASLRTSGRYTGELFF; CDR3nt: TGTGCCAGCTTAAGAACTAGCGGGAGATACACCGGGGAGCTGTTTTTT
j_gene: TRBJ1-1; v_gene: TRBV15; d_gene: -; abundance: -; CDR3aa: CATRPPPGLNTEAFF; CDR3nt: TGTGCCACCAGGCCTCCTCCAGGGCTGAACACTGAAGCTTTCTTT
j_gene: TRBJ1-4; v_gene: TRBV11-2; d_gene: -; abundance: once; CDR3aa: CASSFNLNEKLFF; CDR3nt: TGTGCCAGCAGCTTCAACCTTAATGAAAAACTGTTTTTT
j_gene: TRBJ1-1; v_gene: TRBV18; d_gene: -; abundance: -; CDR3aa: CASSPRTPTEAFF; CDR3nt: TGTGCCAGCTCACCTAGGACCCCGACTGAAGCTTTCTTT
j_gene: TRBJ2-2; v_gene: TRBV28; d_gene: TRBD1; abundance: -; CDR3aa: CASSILGTVNSGELFF; CDR3nt: TGTGCCAGCAGCATTTTGGGGACAGTGAATTCCGGGGAGCTGTTTTTT
j_gene: TRBJ2-1; v_gene: TRBV7-2; d_gene: TRBD2; abundance: -; CDR3aa: CASSFSGRAHNEQFF; CDR3nt: TGTGCCAGCAGCTTTAGCGGGAGGGCCCACAATGAGCAGTTCTTC
j_gene: TRBJ2-3; v_gene: TRBV5-1; d_gene: -; abundance: -; CDR3aa: CASSLAAAAPTQYF; CDR3nt: TGCGCCAGCAGCTTGGCCGCGGCCGCTCCTACGCAGTATTTT
j_gene: TRBJ2-5; v_gene: TRBV13; d_gene: -; abundance: -; CDR3aa: CASSATGRQETQYF; CDR3nt: TGTGCCAGCAGCGCGACAGGCCGACAAGAGACCCAGTACTTC
j_gene: TRBJ1-2; v_gene: TRBV6-2/TRBV6-3; d_gene: -; abundance: -; CDR3aa: CASSYVGDYGYTF; CDR3nt: TGTGCCAGCAGTTACGTGGGGGACTATGGCTACACCTTC
j_gene: TRBJ2-2; v_gene: TRBV5-1; d_gene: -; abundance: -; CDR3aa: CASSYIGGPGELFF; CDR3nt: TGCGCCAGCAGCTATATCGGGGGGCCCGGGGAGCTGTTTTTT
j_gene: TRBJ1-6; v_gene: TRBV4-1; d_gene: -; abundance: -; CDR3aa: CASSQDIDSPVSPLHF; CDR3nt: TGCGCCAGCAGCCAAGATATCGACAGCCCAGTTTCACCCCTCCACTTT
j_gene: TRBJ2-2; v_gene: TRBV3-1/TRBV3-2; d_gene: TRBD2; abundance: -; CDR3aa: CASSQLPKLAHTGELFF; CDR3nt: TGTGCCAGCAGCCAACTTCCAAAACTAGCGCACACCGGGGAGCTGTTTTTT
j_gene: TRBJ1-2; v_gene: TRBV30; d_gene: -; abundance: once; CDR3aa: CASQPGTYGYTF; CDR3nt: TGTGCCTCCCAACCGGGGACCTATGGCTACACCTTC
j_gene: TRBJ2-5; v_gene: TRBV29-1; d_gene: TRBD2; abundance: few; CDR3aa: CSALGLAGVSETQYF; CDR3nt: TGCAGCGCCCTGGGACTAGCGGGGGTATCAGAGACCCAGTACTTC
j_gene: TRBJ1-6; v_gene: TRBV5-1; d_gene: -; abundance: -; CDR3aa: CASSTRGGGGSPLHF; CDR3nt: TGCGCCAGCAGCACCCGGGGAGGGGGAGGTTCACCCCTCCACTTT
j_gene: TRBJ2-5; v_gene: TRBV18; d_gene: TRBD1; abundance: -; CDR3aa: CASSPPGQQETQYF; CDR3nt: TGTGCCAGCTCACCACCGGGACAGCAAGAGACCCAGTACTTC
j_gene: TRBJ2-2; v_gene: TRBV5-3; d_gene: -; abundance: -; CDR3aa: CARSNLAGGTGELFF; CDR3nt: TGTGCCAGAAGCAACCTGGCTGGAGGGACCGGGGAGCTGTTTTTT
j_gene: TRBJ2-7; v_gene: TRBV10-3; d_gene: TRBD2; abundance: -; CDR3aa: CAISESLAGGYEQYF; CDR3nt: TGTGCCATCAGTGAGTCACTAGCGGGAGGGTACGAGCAGTACTTC
j_gene: TRBJ2-2; v_gene: TRBV15; d_gene: -; abundance: -; CDR3aa: CATSRDGNELFF; CDR3nt: TGTGCCACCAGCAGAGATGGGAATGAGCTGTTTTTT
j_gene: TRBJ2-1; v_gene: TRBV5-6; d_gene: TRBD2; abundance: -; CDR3aa: CASSLGLAGYNEQFF; CDR3nt: TGTGCCAGCAGCTTAGGACTAGCGGGGTACAATGAGCAGTTCTTC
j_gene: TRBJ2-2; v_gene: TRBV11-2; d_gene: TRBD2; abundance: -; CDR3aa: CASSLLAGVPGELFF; CDR3nt: TGTGCCAGCAGCCTTCTAGCGGGAGTCCCCGGGGAGCTGTTTTTT
j_gene: TRBJ1-5; v_gene: TRBV12-3/TRBV12-4; d_gene: -; abundance: once; CDR3aa: CASSINRVQHF; CDR3nt: TGTGCCAGCAGCATAAATAGGGTCCAGCATTTT
j_gene: TRBJ2-7; v_gene: TRBV6-5; d_gene: -; abundance: -; CDR3aa: CASAPTPLGSYEQYF; CDR3nt: TGTGCCAGCGCCCCGACCCCTCTTGGCTCCTACGAGCAGTACTTC
j_gene: TRBJ1-1; v_gene: TRBV5-1; d_gene: -; abundance: -; CDR3aa: CASQGRGREAFF; CDR3nt: TGCGCCAGCCAAGGCCGGGGCCGTGAAGCTTTCTTT
j_gene: TRBJ1-2; v_gene: TRBV6-5; d_gene: TRBD1; abundance: -; CDR3aa: CASNPGQGARYGYTF; CDR3nt: TGTGCCAGCAACCCCGGACAGGGAGCGCGATATGGCTACACCTTC
j_gene: TRBJ2-5; v_gene: TRBV28; d_gene: -; abundance: -; CDR3aa: CASSSPGPGEETQYF; CDR3nt: TGTGCCAGCAGTTCCCCTGGGCCGGGGGAAGAGACCCAGTACTTC
j_gene: TRBJ2-5; v_gene: TRBV30; d_gene: -; abundance: -; CDR3aa: CAWSVGQETQYF; CDR3nt: TGTGCCTGGAGTGTCGGCCAAGAGACCCAGTACTTC
j_gene: TRBJ1-5; v_gene: TRBV18; d_gene: -; abundance: -; CDR3aa: CASSPFGGGNQPQHF; CDR3nt: TGTGCCAGCTCACCCTTCGGGGGGGGCAATCAGCCCCAGCATTTT
j_gene: TRBJ1-1; v_gene: TRBV19; d_gene: -; abundance: -; CDR3aa: CASSLIRGNTEAFF; CDR3nt: TGTGCCAGTAGCCTAATCCGGGGGAACACTGAAGCTTTCTTT
j_gene: TRBJ2-3; v_gene: TRBV7-2; d_gene: -; abundance: -; CDR3aa: CASSVESTQYF; CDR3nt: TGTGCCAGCAGCGTAGAAAGTACGCAGTATTTT
j_gene: TRBJ1-5; v_gene: TRBV18; d_gene: -; abundance: -; CDR3aa: CASSPDSNQPQHF; CDR3nt: TGTGCCAGCTCACCCGATAGCAATCAGCCCCAGCATTTT
j_gene: TRBJ1-1; v_gene: TRBV7-9; d_gene: -; abundance: few; CDR3aa: CASSPRSWTEAFF; CDR3nt: TGTGCCAGCAGCCCGCGGAGTTGGACAGAAGCTTTCTTT
j_gene: TRBJ1-2; v_gene: TRBV3-1/TRBV3-2; d_gene: -; abundance: -; CDR3aa: CASSLDRSDGYTF; CDR3nt: TGTGCCAGCAGCCTCGACAGGTCGGATGGCTACACCTTC
j_gene: TRBJ2-1; v_gene: TRBV3-1/TRBV3-2; d_gene: TRBD1; abundance: -; CDR3aa: CASSQGQGGQKFF; CDR3nt: TGTGCCAGCAGCCAGGGACAGGGGGGTCAGAAGTTCTTC
j_gene: TRBJ1-1; v_gene: TRBV6-6; d_gene: -; abundance: -; CDR3aa: CASIPMEWVNTEAFF; CDR3nt: TGTGCCAGCATTCCGATGGAGTGGGTGAACACTGAAGCTTTCTTT
j_gene: TRBJ2-7; v_gene: TRBV28; d_gene: TRBD1; abundance: -; CDR3aa: CASSQTGGMDEQYF; CDR3nt: TGTGCCAGCAGTCAGACAGGGGGCATGGACGAGCAGTACTTC
j_gene: TRBJ1-5; v_gene: TRBV19; d_gene: -; abundance: -; CDR3aa: CASMSELYQPQHF; CDR3nt: TGTGCCAGTATGTCAGAACTATATCAGCCCCAGCATTTT
j_gene: TRBJ1-1; v_gene: TRBV19; d_gene: TRBD1; abundance: -; CDR3aa: CASSPRDRAEAFF; CDR3nt: TGTGCCAGTAGTCCCCGGGACAGGGCTGAAGCTTTCTTT
j_gene: TRBJ1-1; v_gene: TRBV6-5; d_gene: -; abundance: once; CDR3aa: CASSPNLGNTEAFF; CDR3nt: TGTGCCAGCAGCCCAAACCTGGGAAACACTGAAGCTTTCTTT
j_gene: TRBJ2-3; v_gene: TRBV9; d_gene: -; abundance: -; CDR3aa: CASSATRGTDTQYF; CDR3nt: TGTGCCAGCAGCGCGACTCGTGGGACAGATACGCAGTATTTT
j_gene: TRBJ2-3; v_gene: TRBV6-5; d_gene: -; abundance: -; CDR3aa: CASSLSQVTDTQYF; CDR3nt: TGTGCCAGCAGTCTCTCACAGGTCACAGATACGCAGTATTTT
j_gene: TRBJ1-2; v_gene: TRBV30; d_gene: -; abundance: -; CDR3aa: CAWSVLGRTLRGYTF; CDR3nt: TGTGCCTGGAGTGTCCTTGGCAGGACACTAAGGGGCTACACCTTC
j_gene: TRBJ1-4; v_gene: TRBV2; d_gene: -; abundance: many; CDR3aa: CASSEARGLGEKLFF; CDR3nt: TGTGCCAGCAGTGAAGCGCGGGGTCTTGGGGAAAAACTGTTTTTT
j_gene: TRBJ2-7; v_gene: TRBV27; d_gene: -; abundance: few; CDR3aa: CASTRMRIPIRVEQYF; CDR3nt: TGTGCCAGCACCCGGATGAGAATTCCCATCCGGGTTGAGCAGTACTTC
j_gene: TRBJ1-1; v_gene: TRBV19; d_gene: -; abundance: -; CDR3aa: CASRLPGGEAFF; CDR3nt: TGTGCCAGTAGATTACCCGGGGGGGAAGCTTTCTTT
j_gene: TRBJ2-1; v_gene: TRBV5-4; d_gene: TRBD2; abundance: -; CDR3aa: CASSFGLAGGYEQFF; CDR3nt: TGTGCCAGCAGCTTTGGACTAGCGGGAGGATATGAGCAGTTCTTC
j_gene: TRBJ1-4; v_gene: TRBV4-1; d_gene: -; abundance: once; CDR3aa: CASSRAGDEKLFF; CDR3nt: TGCGCCTCCAGCAGGGCAGGAGATGAAAAACTGTTTTTT
j_gene: TRBJ2-1; v_gene: TRBV5-1; d_gene: TRBD1; abundance: -; CDR3aa: CASSLAGTGKYNEQFF; CDR3nt: TGCGCCAGCAGCTTGGCCGGGACAGGGAAATACAATGAGCAGTTCTTC
j_gene: TRBJ2-4; v_gene: TRBV4-1; d_gene: -; abundance: -; CDR3aa: CASSPIERAKNIQYF; CDR3nt: TGCGCCAGCAGCCCGATCGAGAGGGCCAAAAACATTCAGTACTTC
j_gene: TRBJ1-5; v_gene: TRBV19; d_gene: -; abundance: -; CDR3aa: CASSTPTGNQPQHF; CDR3nt: TGTGCCAGTAGTACCCCGACAGGTAATCAGCCCCAGCATTTT
j_gene: TRBJ1-6; v_gene: TRBV6-5; d_gene: -; abundance: -; CDR3aa: CASRSRNSPLHF; CDR3nt: TGTGCCAGCAGGTCGCGAAATTCACCCCTCCACTTT
j_gene: TRBJ1-1; v_gene: TRBV7-2; d_gene: -; abundance: -; CDR3aa: CASSLEGPGPGTEAFF; CDR3nt: TGTGCCAGCAGCTTAGAAGGTCCGGGTCCGGGCACTGAAGCTTTCTTT
j_gene: TRBJ2-5; v_gene: TRBV15; d_gene: -; abundance: -; CDR3aa: CATSRDKLSETQYF; CDR3nt: TGTGCCACCAGCAGAGATAAGCTTTCGGAGACCCAGTACTTC
j_gene: TRBJ1-5; v_gene: TRBV27; d_gene: TRBD1; abundance: -; CDR3aa: CASSKQGEEQPQHF; CDR3nt: TGTGCCAGCAGTAAACAGGGGGAAGAACAGCCCCAGCATTTT
j_gene: TRBJ1-6; v_gene: TRBV9; d_gene: -; abundance: -; CDR3aa: CASSVDSSYNSPLHF; CDR3nt: TGTGCCAGCAGCGTCGACAGCTCCTATAATTCACCCCTCCACTTT